These 17 T cell receptor beta chains share one sample of origin, sequenced in a study of vaccination and CD4 T cells after COVID-19. Cultured CD4+ T-cell DNA underwent Oncomine TCR Beta short-read sequencing. Each CDR3 protein gets one entry after TCRdb re-called the PCR reads with MiXCR. The data show around 17,000 distinct CDR3 sequences, with roughly 56% seen just once and about 9.1% held by the top ten. This sample's treatment: roughly 11-day PBMC culture with coronavirus spike peptide pools or control peptides (ViraFEST assay). Their recognized antigens are unknown. The sample was CD4+ T cells from blood, cultured in vitro. These receptors originate from a human donor who had recovered from COVID-19.

This sequence joins TRBV24-1 and TRBJ2-2, with 8 nucleotides matching TRBD1. The V gene's germline CDR1 is KGHDR and CDR2 SFDVKD. The CDR3 length is 17 residues. V lost 5 bases to trimming and J lost 1 base; unmatched junction nucleotides: 8. CDR3 coding DNA: TGTGCCACCAGTGGCGATCCCGGGACAGGGAACACCGGGGAGCTGTTTTTT. Its protein is CATSGDPGTGNTGELFF.

This clonotype showed up just a few times. This chain uses TRBV20-1 with TRBJ2-3; D uncertain. V was clipped by 3 bases and J by 0 bases, with 10 bases between them. The germline CDR1 and CDR2 sequences are DFQATT and SNEGSKA (reference sequence). The CDR3 is 14 amino acids. DNA for the CDR3: TGCAGTGCTAGCCGTACCTCTAGCACAGATACGCAGTATTTT. Translation: CSASRTSSTDTQYF.

The chain has TRBV7-9 and TRBJ1-1; D is perhaps TRBD1 (6 bases). The CDR3 length is 13 residues. CDR1 and CDR2 from the germline V gene are SEHNR and FQNEAQ (reference sequence). Trimming stripped 9 bases from V and 1 base from J, with 12 bases between. The CDR3 sequence: CASHRQENTEAFF. The CDR3 bases are TGTGCCAGTCATCGACAGGAGAACACTGAAGCTTTCTTT. The variable domain in full, completed from reference TRBV7-9 and TRBJ1-1, reads DTGVSQNPRHKITKRGQNVTFRCDPISEHNRLYWYRQTLGQGPEFLTYFQNEAQLEKSRLLSDRFSAERPKGSFSTLEIQRTEQGDSAMYLCASHRQENTEAFFGQGTRLTVV.

The chain combines TRBV7-8 with TRBJ1-4; 7 nucleotides agree with TRBD1. Trimming cost V 4 bases and J 3 bases; bases outside gene matches: 11. This CDR3 spans 17 amino acids. Per germline, CDR1 SGHVS and CDR2 FQNEAQ. In DNA, the CDR3 is TGTGCCAGCAGCTACACTATCTGGAGGGGGCCTAATGAAAAACTGTTTTTT. The encoded protein is CASSYTIWRGPNEKLFF.

This CDR3 reads CASSAQHGARHTQYF. The CDR3 DNA reads TGTGCCAGCAGCGCACAACACGGTGCCCGACATACGCAGTATTTT. The chain joins TRBV7-2 to TRBJ2-3; unclear D gene. The CDR3 contains 15 residues. V was shortened by 5 bases and J by 7 bases, with 19 bases between the two germline ends. Germline V gene sequence: CDR1 SGHTA, CDR2 FQGNSA.

V and J are TRBV10-3 and TRBJ2-5; TRBD2 agrees at 8 bases. V shed 6 bases, J shed 3 bases, and the junction held 0 bases outside the gene matches. The CDR3 totals 12 residues. Per the germline V gene, CDR1 is ENHRY and CDR2 is SYGVKD. Written as DNA, the CDR3 is TGTGCCATCAGCGGGAGGGAAGAGACCCAGTACTTC. It specifies CAISGREETQYF.

The CDR3 nucleotides read TGTGCCAGCAAGGGGGCAGATGGCTACACCTTC. Encoded protein: CASKGADGYTF. The chain uses TRBV12-3 or TRBV12-4 and TRBJ1-2, with 7 nucleotides matching TRBD1. The V segment lost 7 bases and the J segment 6 bases; nucleotides outside the gene matches: 2. This CDR3 comprises 11 residues.

The V and J genes are TRBV20-1 and TRBJ2-7; TRBD2 agrees at 9 bases. The junction had 10 bases not matched to a gene; V was cut back by 3 bases and J by 7 bases. There are 14 residues in the CDR3. The V gene's germline CDR1 is DFQATT and CDR2 SNEGSKA (reference sequence). In nucleotides, the CDR3 is TGCAGTGCTAGTCCCCTAGCGGGGCTCGGTGAGCAGTACTTC. This gives the protein CSASPLAGLGEQYF.

The V call is TRBV2, the J call TRBJ1-1; 7 nucleotides align to TRBD1. The CDR3 loop spans 15 amino acids. V shed 4 bases and J 6 bases; nucleotides not matched to a gene: 11. In germline, CDR1 is SNHLY, CDR2 FYNNEI. CDR3 coding DNA: TGTGCCAGCAGTGTACTAGGGGGCGCGGGGTCTGAAGCTTTCTTT. Translated, it gives CASSVLGGAGSEAFF. Full variable domain (missing parts from reference TRBV2 and TRBJ1-1): EPEVTQTPSHQVTQMGQEVILRCVPISNHLYFYWYRQILGQKVEFLVSFYNNEISEKSEIFDDQFSVERPDGSNFTLKIRSTKLEDSAMYFCASSVLGGAGSEAFFGQGTRLTVV.

The J gene is TRBJ1-2, the V gene TRBV11-2; D is undetermined. The V gene lost 1 base and the J gene lost 5 bases, with 11 bases spanning the gap. The CDR3 sequence is 14 residues long. Germline assignment: CDR1 SGHAT and CDR2 FQNNGV. The CDR3 sequence is CASSLGLRSYGYTF. CDR3 sequence (DNA): TGTGCCAGCAGCTTAGGACTGAGATCTTATGGCTACACCTTC.

Points on this clonotype: The junction departs from germline at one end; a sequencing error may be responsible. This chain uses TRBV10-3 with TRBJ2-7; D is perhaps TRBD1 (5 bases). This CDR3 is built from 14 residues. CDR1 and CDR2 from the germline V gene are ENHRY and SYGVKD. CDR3 bases: TGTGCCAGCAGTGAGGTTGGCGACAGCTACGAGCAGTACTTC. The encoded protein is CASSEVGDSYEQYF.

This clonotype was picked up a small number of times. The chain combines TRBV20-1 with TRBJ2-2, with D possibly TRBD2 on 6 matching bases. There are 14 residues in the CDR3. The germline V gene encodes CDR1 DFQATT and CDR2 SNEGSKA (reference sequence). V was cut by 6 bases and J by 5 bases, with 16 bases left in between. The CDR3 region is CSARAGLGTGELFF. The CDR3 DNA follows: TGCAGTGCCAGGGCGGGGCTGGGGACCGGGGAGCTGTTTTTT.

This clonotype was recorded once. At one boundary the junction diverges from the germline segment, which might be a read error. The chain joins TRBV20-1 to TRBJ1-1, with no clear D. The CDR3 loop spans 10 amino acids. Germline loops: CDR1 DFQATT, CDR2 SNEGSKA (reference sequence). CDR3 residues: CSAARTGAFF. For the CDR3, the DNA is TGCAGTGCTGCCCGGACTGGAGCTTTCTTT.

V is TRBV6-1 and J is TRBJ1-2; D may be TRBD1 (5 bases). The V gene's germline CDR1 is MNHNS and CDR2 SASEGT. Trimming took off 8 bases at V and 4 bases at J, with 17 bases between the two ends. This CDR3 comprises 14 residues. CDR3 in amino acids: CASYKGDSSYGYTF. Written as DNA, the CDR3 is TGTGCCAGCTACAAAGGGGACTCCTCCTATGGCTACACCTTC.

This clonotype was seen more than once but under ten times. CDR3: CAIRGLDLGYTDTQYF. The CDR3 nucleotides are TGTGCCATCAGGGGATTGGACTTGGGGTACACAGATACGCAGTATTTT. The chain recombines TRBV10-3 with TRBJ2-3; tentative D call: TRBD2 (5 bases). Germline-derived CDR1 and CDR2 are ENHRY and SYGVKD. V lost 6 bases to trimming and J lost 2 bases, with 18 bases between them. The CDR3 length is 16 residues.

The rearrangement joins TRBV6-2 or TRBV6-3 to TRBJ2-7; 13 bases align to TRBD2. CDR3 length: 15 residues. Trimming cost V 3 bases and J 6 bases; bases outside gene matches: 5. CDR1 is MNHEY, CDR2 SVGEGT, per germline. Here the CDR3 reads CASSYIGLAGAEQYF. The CDR3 DNA reads TGTGCCAGCAGTTATATCGGACTAGCGGGAGCCGAGCAGTACTTC.

The chain has TRBV7-3 and TRBJ2-1; no definite D call. Looked up from germline, CDR1 is SGHTA and CDR2 is FQGTGA. V shed 2 bases and J shed 9 bases, with 11 bases lying between them. CDR3 length: 13 residues. CDR3 DNA sequence: TGTGCCAGCAGCTTACTACGTAGGAGTGAGCAGTTCTTC. Translation: CASSLLRRSEQFF.